Listed here are 32 T cell receptor beta chains from one sample, sequenced in a study of CD8+ T cells in alopecia areata (dated by TCRdb to the late 2010s). The receptor library was made with the immunoSEQ multiplex PCR assay. For TCR sequencing, RNA was extracted from every sample and reverse transcribed into cDNA to serve as template. TCRdb took over this immuneACCESS table, retaining in-frame rearrangements with V and J assigned. Such tables are incomplete; in checked studies, under half of the missing clones stem from an unresolved V gene, and the remainder is unexplained. The sample has more than 110,000 clones on record, about 60% of them singletons. 5% to 7.5% of the sample lies in the top ten. The time point label of this sample denotes: baseline before oral tofacitinib. This specimen was CD4+ T cells sorted from blood, taken at week 0. Every receptor here comes from a human donor with alopecia areata.

V is TRBV23-1 and J is TRBJ1-5, with D unresolved. TRBV23-1 is noted as an ORF with a role that remains uncertain. The ends were cut back, 0 bases at V and 3 bases at J, with 6 bases in the middle. This CDR3 is built from 14 residues. The CDR3 DNA follows: TGCGCCAGCAGTCAATCAAGGTTCAATCAGCCCCAGCATTTT. Translating it yields CASSQSRFNQPQHF.

This clone qualifies as medium-sized. The rearrangement joins TRBV10-3 to TRBJ1-2; D not resolved. The CDR3 covers 14 residues. Germline V gene lookup returns CDR1 ENHRY and CDR2 SYGVKD. Between the trimmed V and J ends, which lost 3 bases and 6 bases, there was a span of 14 bases. CDR3 region: CAISDLDTPNGYTF. The CDR3 region has the DNA TGTGCCATCAGTGATCTCGACACCCCAAATGGCTACACCTTC.

The sample holds one count of this clone. The CDR3 is CASSQVANSPLHF. The CDR3, as DNA: TGCGCCAGCAGCCAAGTCGCAAATTCACCCCTCCACTTT. The chain employs TRBV4-3 and TRBJ1-6; D gene ambiguous. Germline CDR1 reads LGHNA; CDR2 reads YSLEER. CDR3 length: 13 residues. The V and J ends lost 1 base and 7 bases respectively, with 5 bases between them.

The chain links TRBV6-6 to TRBJ2-3; unclear D gene. Trimming cost V 4 bases and J 5 bases, with 7 bases left between them. CDR3 size: 12 residues. The V gene's germline CDR1 is MNHNY and CDR2 SVGAGI (reference sequence). CDR3 amino acids: CASSSGVDTQYF. CDR3 in DNA: TGTGCCAGCAGTTCTGGGGTAGATACGCAGTATTTT.

This chain joins TRBV5-1 and TRBJ2-3; no clear D. Germline V gene lookup returns CDR1 SGHRS and CDR2 YFSETQ. This CDR3 is 12 amino acids long. Trimming took 4 bases from V and 0 from J, leaving 3 bases between them. The CDR3 loop reads CASSISTDTQYF. The CDR3 DNA sequence: TGCGCCAGCAGCATCAGCACAGATACGCAGTATTTT. The full variable domain, with the rest looked up from reference TRBV5-1 and TRBJ2-3, is KAGVTQTPRYLIKTRGQQVTLSCSPISGHRSVSWYQQTPGQGLQFLFEYFSETQRNKGNFPGRFSGRQFSNSRSEMNVSTLELGDSALYLCASSISTDTQYFGPGTRLTVL.

In this sample, this clone turned up once. J is TRBJ1-1 and V is TRBV5-1; 7 nucleotides align to TRBD1. V lost 0 bases, J lost 0 bases, and 5 bases stayed unmatched. The CDR3 covers 16 residues. The germline CDR1 and CDR2 sequences are SGHRS and YFSETQ. CDR3 sequence reads: CASSLATDRVNTEAFF. In nucleotides, the CDR3 is TGCGCCAGCAGCTTGGCCACCGACAGGGTGAACACTGAAGCTTTCTTT.

This clone turned up a few times. The rearrangement links TRBV5-6 to TRBJ2-1; 11 bases fit TRBD2. V gave up 6 bases and J gave up 7 bases; unmatched junction bases: 6. This CDR3 comprises 14 residues. Germline lookup yields CDR1 SGHDT and CDR2 YYEEEE. CDR3 DNA: TGTGCCAGCAATCCTAGCGGGGGGCGGAATGAGCAGTTCTTC. It codes for CASNPSGGRNEQFF.

The chain carries TRBV7-9 and TRBJ1-5, with a possible D match to TRBD1 (6 bases). V was trimmed by 4 bases and J by 3 bases, leaving 10 bases between them. The CDR3 has 14 residues. The germline CDR1 and CDR2 sequences are SEHNR and FQNEAQ (reference sequence). The CDR3 spells CASSSQGTNQPQHF. The CDR3 DNA is TGTGCCAGCAGCTCTCAGGGGACCAATCAGCCCCAGCATTTT. The full variable domain, its missing parts supplied by reference TRBV7-9 and TRBJ1-5, is DTGVSQNPRHKITKRGQNVTFRCDPISEHNRLYWYRQTLGQGPEFLTYFQNEAQLEKSRLLSDRFSAERPKGSFSTLEIQRTEQGDSAMYLCASSSQGTNQPQHFGDGTRLSIL.

This chain connects TRBV2 to TRBJ1-5; D remains ambiguous. The length of the CDR3 is 12 residues. The germline V and J ends were trimmed by 5 bases and 5 bases, with 7 bases remaining between them. Looked up from germline, CDR1 is SNHLY and CDR2 is FYNNEI. The CDR3 loop reads CASSSDDQPQHF. Written as DNA, the CDR3 is TGTGCCAGCAGTTCCGACGATCAGCCCCAGCATTTT.

The rearrangement uses TRBV18 and TRBJ2-7, with 8 bases aligning to TRBD1. Trimming removed 2 bases from V and 3 bases from J; junction bases left unmatched: 6. The CDR3 contains 15 residues. Germline values: CDR1 KGHSH, CDR2 LQKENI. CDR3 sequence reads: CASSPSGQAYYEQYF. CDR3 sequence (DNA): TGTGCCAGCTCACCATCGGGACAGGCTTACTACGAGCAGTACTTC. The variable domain in full, with the rest retrieved from reference TRBV18 and TRBJ2-7, is NAGVMQNPRHLVRRRGQEARLRCSPMKGHSHVYWYRQLPEEGLKFMVYLQKENIIDESGMPKERFSAEFPKEGPSILRIQQVVRGDSAAYFCASSPSGQAYYEQYFGPGTRLTVT.

This clone turned up a few times. V gene TRBV15 combines with J gene TRBJ1-2, with a tentative D call TRBD1 (5 bases). The CDR3 sequence is 14 residues long. V was clipped by 3 bases and J by 5 bases, with 13 bases between them. Germline V gives CDR1 LNHNV, CDR2 YYDKDF (reference sequence). DNA of the CDR3: TGTGCCACCAGCAGGGCGACAGCGGTTTATGGCTACACCTTC. Protein product: CATSRATAVYGYTF.

DNA for the CDR3: TGCAGCGTTGCATCACAGGGTACTGGAAACACCATATATTTT. The encoded protein is CSVASQGTGNTIYF. J is TRBJ1-3 and V is TRBV29-1; TRBD1 might be the D (6 bases). In germline, CDR1 is SQVTM, CDR2 ANQGSEA. V was trimmed by 4 bases and J by 2 bases, leaving 12 bases between them. The CDR3 length is 14 residues. Full variable domain (rest looked up from reference TRBV29-1 and TRBJ1-3): SAVISQKPSRDICQRGTSLTIQCQVDSQVTMMFWYRQQPGQSLTLIATANQGSEATYESGFVIDKFPISRPNLTFSTLTVSNMSPEDSSIYLCSVASQGTGNTIYFGEGSWLTVV.

The chain links TRBV29-1 to TRBJ1-4; D is ambiguous. Per the germline V gene, CDR1 is SQVTM and CDR2 is ANQGSEA. The V gene lost 4 bases and the J gene lost 0 bases, with 3 bases spanning the gap. This CDR3 comprises 12 residues. CDR3 nucleotides: TGCAGCGTTGGAGCAACTAATGAAAAACTGTTTTTT. Protein sequence: CSVGATNEKLFF.

The chain carries TRBV30 and TRBJ1-1; D remains ambiguous. The CDR3 consists of 13 residues. V was shortened by 1 base and J by 0 bases, with 6 bases between the two germline ends. Per germline, CDR1 GTSNPN and CDR2 SVGIG (reference sequence). The CDR3 protein is CAWSARMNTEAFF. The CDR3 DNA is TGTGCCTGGAGTGCCCGAATGAACACTGAAGCTTTCTTT.

This chain connects TRBV4-2 to TRBJ2-3; possible D gene TRBD2, 5 bases. Germline V gene lookup returns CDR1 LGHNA and CDR2 YNFKEQ. V was shortened by 6 bases and J by 1 base, with 11 bases between the two germline ends. This CDR3 contains 14 residues. CDR3 protein: CASRPFGGTDTQYF. The DNA for the CDR3 is TGTGCCAGCAGGCCCTTCGGGGGCACAGATACGCAGTATTTT.

This clone was detected a few times. The J gene is TRBJ1-2, the V gene TRBV16; D gene unclear. The germline V and J ends were trimmed by 0 bases and 7 bases, with 3 bases remaining between them. The CDR3 extends over 11 amino acids. CDR1 and CDR2 from the germline V gene are KGHSY and FQNENV. The CDR3 reads CASSQSLGYTF. The DNA for the CDR3 is TGTGCCAGCAGCCAATCTCTTGGCTACACCTTC.

The rearrangement uses TRBV5-4 and TRBJ2-2, with 7 bases lining up with TRBD1. Germline V lookup: CDR1 SGHNT, CDR2 YYREEE (reference sequence). This CDR3 is 17 amino acids long. V was clipped by 4 bases and J by 2 bases; unmatched bases: 11. The CDR3 DNA reads as TGTGCCAGCAGCACGGCCATACAGGGGATAAACACCGGGGAGCTGTTTTTT. Amino acid sequence: CASSTAIQGINTGELFF.

This clone was detected only a few times. The V and J genes are TRBV2 and TRBJ2-7; D possibly matches TRBD1 or TRBD2 (5 bases each). Per the germline V gene, CDR1 is SNHLY and CDR2 is FYNNEI. The CDR3 is 13 amino acids. V was trimmed by 3 bases and J by 5 bases, leaving 11 bases between them. The CDR3 DNA reads as TGTGCCAGCAGTGACAGGGAGATCGACGAGCAGTACTTC. Translation: CASSDREIDEQYF.

This clone was recorded once. V gene TRBV5-1 combines with J gene TRBJ1-2, with D maybe TRBD1 (6 bases). With 1 base removed from V and 5 bases from J, the gap between germline ends came to 15 bases. Germline V gives CDR1 SGHRS, CDR2 YFSETQ. The CDR3 is made up of 15 amino acids. Here the CDR3 DNA reads TGCGCCAGCAGCTTGAGTGGCCAGCAGGGGTATGGCTACACCTTC. This gives the protein CASSLSGQQGYGYTF.

This chain joins TRBV7-8 and TRBJ1-1; possibly TRBD1 for D (5 bases). Germline V gene sequence: CDR1 SGHVS, CDR2 FQNEAQ. The CDR3 runs to 14 residues. Trimming removed 7 bases from V and 1 base from J, with 13 bases in between. The CDR3 protein is CASTQSGGNTEAFF. As DNA, the CDR3 is TGTGCCAGCACCCAGTCCGGGGGGAACACTGAAGCTTTCTTT.

The chain employs TRBV5-1 and TRBJ2-1; the D is unclear. This CDR3 has 11 amino acids. Trimming removed 5 bases at V and 4 bases at J, with 4 bases between. The germline V gene has CDR1 SGHRS and CDR2 YFSETQ. For the CDR3, the DNA is TGCGCCAGCAGGAGTTACAATGAGCAGTTCTTC. It is translated as CASRSYNEQFF.

This clone has a handful of counts. The rearrangement joins TRBV29-1 to TRBJ1-2, with D perhaps matching TRBD1 (6 bases). The CDR3 loop spans 13 amino acids. Looked up from germline, CDR1 is SQVTM and CDR2 is ANQGSEA. The V end was cut by 2 bases, the J end by 8 bases, with 15 bases between. CDR3 amino acids: CSVERLGGEGYTF. The DNA for the CDR3 is TGCAGCGTTGAAAGGCTCGGGGGCGAAGGCTACACCTTC.

This chain uses TRBV18 with TRBJ2-5; D uncertain. This CDR3 contains 14 residues. V shed 3 bases and J shed 10 bases, with 18 bases lying between them. The germline V gene encodes CDR1 KGHSH and CDR2 LQKENI. The CDR3 reads CASSPKHSRFYQYF. CDR3 DNA: TGTGCCAGCTCACCCAAGCATTCTAGGTTCTACCAGTACTTC.

The chain carries TRBV13 and TRBJ2-3, with TRBD2 matching over 11 bases. Germline loops: CDR1 PRHDT, CDR2 FYEKMQ (reference sequence). V lost 3 bases, J lost 1 base, and 6 bases stayed unmatched. This CDR3 comprises 17 residues. The chain's CDR3 is CASSFRLAGGGTDTQYF. The CDR3, as DNA: TGTGCCAGCAGCTTCCGTCTAGCGGGGGGTGGCACAGATACGCAGTATTTT.

V and J are TRBV27 and TRBJ2-1, with 9 bases identical to TRBD2. With V trimmed by 6 bases and J by 6 bases, 9 bases remained unmatched. The CDR3 loop spans 15 amino acids. Germline CDR1 MNHEY, CDR2 SMNVEV (reference sequence). Written as DNA, the CDR3 is TGTGCCAGCAGATATAGCGGGGGCGCAACCAATGAGCAGTTCTTC. It translates to CASRYSGGATNEQFF.

For the CDR3, the DNA is TGTGCCAGCAGCGCCGGAGGGGATCAGCCCCAGCATTTT. Translation: CASSAGGDQPQHF. The gene calls are TRBV7-9 and TRBJ1-5; D may be TRBD1 (5 bases). Trimming shortened V by 5 bases and J by 5 bases, and 10 bases separated the two germline ends. Germline-derived CDR1 and CDR2 are SEHNR and FQNEAQ (reference sequence). The CDR3 is made up of 13 amino acids.

The V gene is TRBV28, the J gene TRBJ2-7, with unresolved D. CDR1 and CDR2 (germline): MDHEN, SYDVKM. V shed 7 bases and J shed 6 bases, with 10 bases lying between them. This CDR3 contains 11 residues. CDR3 in DNA: TGTGCCAGCACTTCGGGCTCCGAGCAGTACTTC. The encoded protein is CASTSGSEQYF.

The rearrangement uses TRBV4-1 and TRBJ2-5, with D perhaps matching TRBD1 (5 bases). The CDR3 has 13 amino acids. Germline V gene data show CDR1 as MGHRA and CDR2 as YSYEKL. V dropped 4 bases and J dropped 5 bases, with 11 bases sitting between them. CDR3 sequence: CASSPQGGETQYF. The CDR3 nucleotides are TGCGCCAGCAGCCCTCAGGGTGGGGAGACCCAGTACTTC.

This rearrangement joins TRBV20-1 to TRBJ1-1, with D perhaps TRBD1 (5 bases). Germline assignment: CDR1 DFQATT and CDR2 SNEGSKA (reference sequence). The length of the CDR3 is 11 residues. The CDR3 spells CSAVRDTEAFF. CDR3 bases: TGCAGCGCTGTCAGGGACACTGAAGCTTTCTTT.

This chain uses TRBV7-9 with TRBJ1-5; 9 nucleotides agree with TRBD1. Germline CDR1 and CDR2: SEHNR and FQNEAQ (reference sequence). After removal of 2 bases from V and 4 bases from J, the junction contained 6 bases not matched to a gene. The CDR3 length is 16 residues. The DNA of the CDR3 is TGTGCCAGCAGCTTAACAGGGGGCGCAAGGAATCAGCCCCAGCATTTT. As protein: CASSLTGGARNQPQHF.

The rearrangement links TRBV29-1 to TRBJ1-4; D call uncertain. The ends were cut back, 1 base at V and 8 bases at J, with 14 bases in the middle. The V gene's germline CDR1 is SQVTM and CDR2 ANQGSEA. The CDR3 sequence is 14 residues long. For the CDR3, the DNA is TGCAGCGTTGAAGTCGGCAACTTGGGGGAAAAACTGTTTTTT. This translates into CSVEVGNLGEKLFF.

The chain recombines TRBV20-1 with TRBJ1-2; D is unresolved. V was pared by 2 bases and J by 4 bases, with 5 bases between. The CDR3 contains 11 residues. Germline values: CDR1 DFQATT, CDR2 SNEGSKA (reference sequence). The CDR3 DNA reads as TGCAGTGCTAGATCAGTCTATGGCTACACCTTC. This translates into CSARSVYGYTF.